These T cell receptor beta chains were read from a single sample in a study of regulatory T cells. Produced via immunoSEQ multiplex PCR; TCRdb's table is partial and in-frame only. The table shows approximately 40,000 clones, with around nine tenths occurring only once. The specimen sequenced was conventional CD4+ T cells sorted from blood. The receptors come from a person aged 18-29 years with CD3G deficiency. The CDR3 runs from the conserved cysteine through the conserved F or W. The order of the fields is J gene, CDR3 length, D gene, V gene, CDR3 DNA, CDR3 protein. A D gene is named only where the DNA matches it firmly.

TRBJ2-1 | 15 | - | TRBV5-1 | TGCGCCAGCAGCCTTAGCGAAAGCTCCTACAATGAGCAGTTCTTC | CASSLSESSYNEQFF
TRBJ1-3 | 17 | - | TRBV7-9 | TGTGCCAGCAGCTTATGGAACAGGGCCCCCTCTGGAAACACCATATATTTT | CASSLWNRAPSGNTIYF
TRBJ2-7 | 17 | TRBD2 | TRBV28 | TGTGCCAGCAGTTTTACTACCGGACTAGCGGGAGTGCAAGAGCAGTACTTC | CASSFTTGLAGVQEQYF
TRBJ2-1 | 15 | TRBD1 | TRBV18 | TGTGCCAGCTCACCGGAACAGGGGGGAGGCAATGAGCAGTTCTTC | CASSPEQGGGNEQFF
TRBJ2-1 | 14 | TRBD2 | TRBV11-1 | TGTGCCAGCAGCCCAGGACTAGCGGTCAATGAGCAGTTCTTC | CASSPGLAVNEQFF
TRBJ1-2 | 13 | - | TRBV6-1 | TGTGCCAGCAGCGCAACGAAGGGGTATGGCTACACCTTC | CASSATKGYGYTF
TRBJ1-2 | 13 | TRBD1 | TRBV6-6 | TGTGCCTCGTGGGGGCAGACAGGGAAAGGCTACACCTTC | CASWGQTGKGYTF
TRBJ2-5 | 14 | - | TRBV7-9 | TGTGCCAGCAGCCTCTCCGGGGGTGCGGAGACCCAGTACTTC | CASSLSGGAETQYF
TRBJ2-7 | 12 | - | TRBV10-2 | TGCGCCAGCAGTCACAGGGGAGGAGAGCAGTACTTC | CASSHRGGEQYF
TRBJ1-2 | 13 | - | TRBV6-6 | TGTGCCAGCCACTCCGGGGGGGCGTCTGGCTACACCTTC | CASHSGGASGYTF